Sequencing of this T cell receptor (beta chain) was carried out in a study of CD8+CD57+ T cells in acquired aplastic anemia. Overall study context: Sorted CD4+ and CD8+ cells yielded DNA averaging approximately 3.4 ug. CD4+ cell libraries from healthy donors averaged around 11 million reads. General study points: In common between the patients and the controls were more than 25 CD8+ CDR3 sequences. Patient and control CD8+ Simpson's diversity was not significantly different.

In its sample, this clonotype was seen once. Its antigen remains unknown. For CDR3 and TCR beta VDJ profiling, genomic DNA was the template used. TCRdb reprocessed the reads via MiXCR and lists one record per CDR3 protein. The data hold about 190,000 distinct CDR3 sequences, with around 50% observed a single time. Per the germline V gene, CDR1 is LGHNA and CDR2 is YSLEER. The CDR3 sequence is 14 residues long. V was clipped by 5 bases and J by 5 bases; unmatched bases: 7. This sequence was found in a human donor in good health, serving as a control. The specimen was sorted CD4+, CD8+, or CD8+CD57+ T cells (not recorded which) from PBMCs. V and J are TRBV4-3 and TRBJ1-1, with 8 bases lining up with TRBD1. The CDR3 loop is CASSTSQGVTEAFF. CDR3 nucleotides: TGCGCCAGCAGCACCTCACAGGGGGTTACTGAAGCTTTCTTT.